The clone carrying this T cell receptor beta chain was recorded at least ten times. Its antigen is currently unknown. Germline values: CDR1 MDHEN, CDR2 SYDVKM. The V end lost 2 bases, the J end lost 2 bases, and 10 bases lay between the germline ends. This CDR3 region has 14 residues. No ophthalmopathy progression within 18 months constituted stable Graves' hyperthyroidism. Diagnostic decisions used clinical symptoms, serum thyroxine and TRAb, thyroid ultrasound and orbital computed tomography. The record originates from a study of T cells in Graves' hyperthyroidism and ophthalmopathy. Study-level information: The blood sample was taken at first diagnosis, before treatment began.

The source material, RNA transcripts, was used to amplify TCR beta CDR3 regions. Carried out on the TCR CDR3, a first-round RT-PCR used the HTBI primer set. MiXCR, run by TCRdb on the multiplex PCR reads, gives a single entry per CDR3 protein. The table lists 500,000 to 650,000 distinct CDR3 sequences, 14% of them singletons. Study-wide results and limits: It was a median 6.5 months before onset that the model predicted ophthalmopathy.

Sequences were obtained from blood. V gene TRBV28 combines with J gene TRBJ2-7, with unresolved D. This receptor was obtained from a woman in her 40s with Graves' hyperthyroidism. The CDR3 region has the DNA TGTGCCAGCAGTTTAGATACCTTTACCTACGAGCAGTACTTC. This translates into CASSLDTFTYEQYF.